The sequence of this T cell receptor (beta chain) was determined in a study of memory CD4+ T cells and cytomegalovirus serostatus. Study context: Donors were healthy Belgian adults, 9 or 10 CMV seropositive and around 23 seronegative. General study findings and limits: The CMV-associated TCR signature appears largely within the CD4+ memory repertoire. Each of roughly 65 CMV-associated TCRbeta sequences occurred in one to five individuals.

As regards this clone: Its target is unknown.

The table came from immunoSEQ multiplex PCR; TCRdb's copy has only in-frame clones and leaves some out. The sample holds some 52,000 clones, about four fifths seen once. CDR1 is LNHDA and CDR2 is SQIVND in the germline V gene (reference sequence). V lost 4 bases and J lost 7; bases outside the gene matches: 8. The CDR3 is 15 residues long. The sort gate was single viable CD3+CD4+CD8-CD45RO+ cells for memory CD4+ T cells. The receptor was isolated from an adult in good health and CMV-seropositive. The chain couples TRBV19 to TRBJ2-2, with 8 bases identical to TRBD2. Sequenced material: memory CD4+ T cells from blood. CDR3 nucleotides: TGTGCCAGTAGTAAACGGGAGGGCCGTAACGGGGAGCTGTTTTTT. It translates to CASSKREGRNGELFF.